The 14 T cell receptor beta chains below come from one sample, sequenced in a study of breast tumors, draining lymph nodes, adjacent tissues. TCRdb used MiXCR to reprocess the multiplex PCR reads, holding one entry per CDR3 protein. This sample carries about 19,000 distinct CDR3 sequences, about 40% of them seen once, and the ten largest clones take under 25%. Sequencing was carried out using breast tumor tissue. These receptors were collected from a female donor with breast cancer. Some clones in this sample may be carry-over from other donors' samples.

The table lists this clonotype with a few counts. The V gene is TRBV4-1, the J gene TRBJ2-7; TRBD2 matches 13 bases. Looked up from germline, CDR1 is MGHRA and CDR2 is YSYEKL. The CDR3 consists of 15 residues. Unmatched junction bases numbered 3, after V lost 4 bases and J lost 3 bases. CDR3 protein: CASSPGTSGIYEQYF. The DNA for the CDR3 is TGCGCCAGCAGCCCGGGGACTAGCGGGATCTACGAGCAGTACTTC.

By share of the sample, this clonotype is medium-sized. The chain combines TRBV18 with TRBJ2-7; D may be TRBD2 (5 bases). The CDR3 extends over 14 amino acids. V shed 5 bases and J shed 5 bases, with 16 bases lying between them. Germline lookup yields CDR1 KGHSH and CDR2 LQKENI. CDR3 DNA sequence: TGTGCCAGCTCATCTAGCACTCGACGTGACGAGCAGTACTTC. As protein: CASSSSTRRDEQYF.

This clonotype has only one observation. The rearrangement uses TRBV7-2 and TRBJ2-3, with D possibly TRBD2 on 6 matching bases. The V end was cut by 4 bases, the J end by 0 bases, with 8 bases between. CDR3 length equals 14 residues. Per the germline V gene, CDR1 is SGHTA and CDR2 is FQGNSA. As DNA, the CDR3 is TGTGCCAGCAGCTCCGGGACTAGCACAGATACGCAGTATTTT. This sequence encodes CASSSGTSTDTQYF.

This clonotype was counted at least ten times. The J gene is TRBJ1-1, the V gene TRBV20-1; D remains unclear. Germline CDR1 and CDR2: DFQATT and SNEGSKA (reference sequence). This CDR3 has 13 residues. V lost 1 base, J lost 0 bases, and 6 bases lay in between. DNA for the CDR3: TGCAGTGCTAGAGGGGAAATGAACACTGAAGCTTTCTTT. Its protein product is CSARGEMNTEAFF.

Ten or more counts support this clonotype. The chain uses TRBV2 and TRBJ2-2, with a tentative D call TRBD2 (5 bases). The V end was cut by 8 bases, the J end by 7 bases, with 8 bases between. Germline assignment: CDR1 SNHLY and CDR2 FYNNEI. There are 11 residues in the CDR3. CDR3 amino acids: CASVEGGELFF. The DNA for the CDR3 is TGTGCCAGCGTTGAGGGCGGGGAGCTGTTTTTT.

The rearrangement joins TRBV5-5 to TRBJ2-7; TRBD2 matches 8 bases. CDR1 SGHKS and CDR2 YYEKEE come from the germline V gene (reference sequence). V lost 2 bases and J lost 2; bases outside the gene matches: 9. This CDR3 region has 16 residues. This CDR3 reads CASSFPSTLAAYEQYF. The CDR3 DNA reads TGTGCCAGCAGCTTTCCTTCGACACTAGCGGCCTACGAGCAGTACTTC.

There are many counts of this clonotype. This may arise from a read error, as a much more abundant clone is one base away. The chain recombines TRBV20-1 with TRBJ2-7; 7 nucleotides line up with TRBD1. With V trimmed by 0 bases and J by 6 bases, 8 bases remained unmatched. CDR3 length equals 14 residues. Germline loops: CDR1 DFQATT, CDR2 SNEGSKA (reference sequence). The CDR3 is CSARDGDRASEQYF. CDR3 coding DNA: TGCAGTGCTAGAGATGGGGACAGAGCCTCCGAGCAGTACTTC.

V usage is TRBV20-1 and J usage is TRBJ2-7, with D possibly matching TRBD1 (5 bases). Trimming shortened V by 4 bases and J by 5 bases, and 9 bases separated the two germline ends. The CDR3 loop spans 11 amino acids. The germline V gene encodes CDR1 DFQATT and CDR2 SNEGSKA (reference sequence). The CDR3 nucleotides are TGCAGTGCTACAGGGCACAACGAGCAGTACTTC. It encodes CSATGHNEQYF.

The chain carries TRBV5-1 and TRBJ2-3; 8 positions agree with TRBD2. V was clipped by 0 bases and J by 0 bases; unmatched bases: 15. This CDR3 region has 20 residues. CDR1 and CDR2 (germline): SGHRS, YFSETQ. In DNA, the CDR3 is TGCGCCAGCAGCTTGGGCGGACTAGCATCCTATAGGAGGAGCACAGATACGCAGTATTTT. Its protein is CASSLGGLASYRRSTDTQYF. Full variable domain (remainder filled in from reference TRBV5-1 and TRBJ2-3): KAGVTQTPRYLIKTRGQQVTLSCSPISGHRSVSWYQQTPGQGLQFLFEYFSETQRNKGNFPGRFSGRQFSNSRSEMNVSTLELGDSALYLCASSLGGLASYRRSTDTQYFGPGTRLTVL.

In this sample, this clonotype turned up many times. This chain's CDR3 is CASSPGLAGVGRGEQYF. The CDR3 region has the DNA TGTGCCAGCAGTCCCGGACTAGCGGGAGTCGGGAGAGGGGAGCAGTACTTC. This chain connects TRBV6-5 to TRBJ2-7, with TRBD2 matching over 13 bases. The CDR3 spans 17 residues. V lost 5 bases, J lost 7 bases, and 14 bases stayed unmatched. CDR1 is MNHEY and CDR2 is SVGAGI in the germline V gene.

The rearrangement links TRBV7-2 to TRBJ1-1; D call uncertain. V was trimmed by 8 bases and J by 1 base, leaving 11 bases between them. The CDR3 loop spans 13 amino acids. Germline V gene sequence: CDR1 SGHTA, CDR2 FQGNSA. Here the CDR3 reads CASAKHGNTEAFF. CDR3 sequence (DNA): TGTGCCAGCGCCAAGCACGGGAACACTGAAGCTTTCTTT.

This clonotype was counted many times. The genes are TRBV19 and TRBJ2-5, with D maybe TRBD1 (6 bases). Germline values: CDR1 LNHDA, CDR2 SQIVND (reference sequence). The CDR3 contains 16 residues. The V gene lost 4 bases and the J gene lost 5 bases, with 20 bases spanning the gap. CDR3 nucleotides: TGTGCCAGTAGTACCCGGGACACGATACACGCGGAGACCCAGTACTTC. It encodes CASSTRDTIHAETQYF.

This clonotype appeared once. The CDR3 sequence is CASSRQGRGTSGRVGELFF. CDR3 DNA sequence: TGTGCCAGCAGCCGACAGGGTCGGGGGACTAGCGGGAGAGTCGGGGAGCTGTTTTTT. The chain joins TRBV7-2 to TRBJ2-2, with 14 nucleotides matching TRBD2. This CDR3 has 19 amino acids. Germline assignment: CDR1 SGHTA and CDR2 FQGNSA. With V trimmed by 5 bases and J by 7 bases, 15 bases remained unmatched.

By frequency in the sample, this clonotype is medium-sized. This chain connects TRBV7-2 to TRBJ2-2, with 8 nucleotides matching TRBD1. CDR3 length equals 15 residues. With 5 bases clipped from V and 0 bases from J, the junction kept 2 bases outside the gene matches. Germline values: CDR1 SGHTA, CDR2 FQGNSA. The DNA for the CDR3 is TGTGCCAGCAGCAAGGACAGGGCGAACACCGGGGAGCTGTTTTTT. Its translation: CASSKDRANTGELFF.